This entry is about one T cell receptor beta chain. The antigen is undetermined. This sample was taken from a study of beta chain features in type 1 diabetes. The isolated RNA, all of it, was reverse transcribed, so expressed TCRB transcripts were what got sequenced. Data came from immunoSEQ multiplex PCR; TCRdb stores just in-frame clones and leaves some out. The sample shows around 180,000 clones, about 13% of them seen only once. Around 120 mL of blood, on average, came from one heparinised draw per donor. Sorting with CD45RO/CCR7/CD25/CD127/CD95/CD27 yielded naive, central memory, regulatory and stem-like memory CD4+ cells. Findings and caveats of the study: The similarity of naive, central memory and Treg TCRB repertoires appeared greater among patients than among healthy donors.

The TCR originated in a woman between 18 and 30 years old in good health. The source material was central memory CD4+ T cells from blood.

The DNA for the CDR3 is TGTGCCAGCAGCAACATAAACCCGGGACATCATCAGCCCCAGCATTTT. Its protein product is CASSNINPGHHQPQHF. The chain recombines TRBV27 with TRBJ1-5; weak D call: TRBD1 (6 bases). The V gene's germline CDR1 is MNHEY and CDR2 SMNVEV (reference sequence). Trimming removed 6 bases at V and 5 bases at J, with 20 bases between. The CDR3 extends over 16 amino acids.